This T cell receptor (beta chain) was recovered during a study of blood T cell repertoires in COVID-19. The CDR3 length is 11 residues. Germline loops: CDR1 SQVTM, CDR2 ANQGSEA. V gave up 7 bases and J gave up 8 bases, with 12 bases separating them. Libraries were prepared by immunoSEQ multiplex PCR; TCRdb keeps only in-frame clonotypes and omits some of them. Of around 45,000 clones in the sample, roughly nine tenths are singletons; the top ten hold just over 9%. This chain joins TRBV29-1 and TRBJ1-3; D may be TRBD1 (6 bases). This TCR came from a human donor in a cohort sampled during active COVID-19. The sample comprised peripheral blood. CDR3 in DNA: TGCAGCGCCTCACAGGGTGACACCATATATTTT. Translating gives CSASQGDTIYF.